These T cell receptor beta chains were read from a single sample in a study of cytomegalovirus exposure and HLA in healthy donors. Here immunoSEQ multiplex PCR was the method, and the copy in TCRdb shows in-frame clones only, minus some. The data hold 80,000 or so clones, with roughly four fifths observed a single time. The sequencing sample was made of PBMCs. Receptors originate from a man aged 35 to 55 in good health and CMV-seronegative. CDR3s include the opening cysteine and the closing phenylalanine or tryptophan. Fields, in order: clone size, D gene, J gene, V gene, CDR3 length, CDR3 protein, CDR3 DNA. A D gene is named only where the DNA matches it firmly. Only part of the rows carry a size: once, few, many, or a class if the clone is expanded.

size: NA; D: NA; J: TRBJ2-7; V: TRBV7-8; length: 13; CDR3: CASSLGTGYEQYF; DNA: TGTGCCAGCAGCTTAGGTACCGGCTACGAGCAGTACTTC
size: NA; D: NA; J: TRBJ1-1; V: TRBV30; length: 11; CDR3: CAWGGEVEAFF; DNA: TGTGCCTGGGGGGGGGAGGTTGAAGCTTTCTTT
size: NA; D: NA; J: TRBJ1-5; V: TRBV28; length: 12; CDR3: CAIEGANQPQHF; DNA: TGTGCCATCGAGGGAGCTAATCAGCCCCAGCATTTT
size: once; D: NA; J: TRBJ2-2; V: TRBV19; length: 15; CDR3: CASRPPLADSGELFF; DNA: TGTGCCAGTAGACCACCTTTGGCTGATTCCGGGGAGCTGTTTTTT
size: NA; D: TRBD1; J: TRBJ2-5; V: TRBV7-9; length: 15; CDR3: CASSLGDRGRETQYF; DNA: TGTGCCAGCAGCTTAGGGGACAGGGGGCGAGAGACCCAGTACTTC
size: NA; D: TRBD2; J: TRBJ2-1; V: TRBV4-1; length: 16; CDR3: CASSQATSGRGYEQFF; DNA: TGCGCCAGCAGCCAAGCTACTAGCGGGAGGGGCTATGAGCAGTTCTTC
size: NA; D: NA; J: TRBJ2-3; V: TRBV4-3; length: 16; CDR3: CASSQGRGGSTDTQYF; DNA: TGCGCCAGCAGCCAAGGACGGGGAGGAAGCACAGATACGCAGTATTTT
size: NA; D: TRBD1; J: TRBJ2-7; V: TRBV10-1; length: 14; CDR3: CASSPGQGVNEQYF; DNA: TGCGCCAGCAGCCCGGGACAGGGGGTCAACGAGCAGTACTTC
size: few; D: TRBD2; J: TRBJ2-3; V: TRBV5-8; length: 16; CDR3: CASSLVRGSGTDTQYF; DNA: TGTGCCAGCAGCTTGGTGCGCGGGAGTGGTACAGATACGCAGTATTTT
size: NA; D: TRBD1; J: TRBJ2-6; V: TRBV5-1; length: 18; CDR3: CASSLGGQGASGANVLTF; DNA: TGCGCCAGCAGCTTGGGGGGACAGGGGGCGTCTGGGGCCAACGTCCTGACTTTC
size: NA; D: TRBD2; J: TRBJ2-1; V: TRBV18; length: 15; CDR3: CASSPGTSGLSEQFF; DNA: TGTGCCAGCTCACCCGGGACTAGCGGGCTCAGTGAGCAGTTCTTC
size: NA; D: TRBD1; J: TRBJ2-7; V: TRBV9; length: 14; CDR3: CASSVGDRLGEQYF; DNA: TGTGCCAGCAGCGTAGGGGACAGGCTAGGGGAGCAGTACTTC
size: once; D: NA; J: TRBJ2-5; V: TRBV4-2; length: 14; CDR3: CASSQDAGLETQYF; DNA: TGTGCCAGCAGCCAAGATGCAGGGCTAGAGACCCAGTACTTC
size: NA; D: TRBD2; J: TRBJ2-7; V: TRBV15; length: 17; CDR3: CATSRDAFGGGVTEQYF; DNA: TGTGCCACCAGCAGGGATGCATTCGGTGGGGGGGTAACCGAGCAGTACTTC
size: NA; D: NA; J: TRBJ2-2; V: TRBV5-1; length: 16; CDR3: CASSWGASGNTGELFF; DNA: TGCGCCAGCAGCTGGGGGGCTAGCGGGAACACCGGGGAGCTGTTTTTT
size: NA; D: TRBD1; J: TRBJ1-1; V: TRBV28; length: 15; CDR3: CASSSKPGQGSEAFF; DNA: TGTGCCAGCAGCTCTAAACCGGGACAGGGGTCTGAAGCTTTCTTT
size: once; D: TRBD2; J: TRBJ2-3; V: TRBV9; length: 15; CDR3: CASSVTDSGSDTQYF; DNA: TGTGCCAGCAGCGTAACTGATAGCGGGAGTGATACGCAGTATTTT
size: NA; D: TRBD2; J: TRBJ2-3; V: TRBV7-9; length: 16; CDR3: CASSLDTAGGPDTQYF; DNA: TGTGCCAGCAGCTTAGATACAGCGGGAGGGCCAGATACGCAGTATTTT
size: NA; D: NA; J: TRBJ2-3; V: TRBV13; length: 15; CDR3: CASSLSGPRGDTQYF; DNA: TGTGCCAGCAGCTTGAGCGGCCCCAGGGGAGATACGCAGTATTTT
size: few; D: TRBD2; J: TRBJ2-7; V: TRBV28; length: 16; CDR3: CASSSRISSGSFEQYF; DNA: TGTGCCAGCAGTTCCAGAATCTCTAGCGGGAGTTTCGAGCAGTACTTC
size: NA; D: TRBD1; J: TRBJ2-7; V: TRBV6-1; length: 14; CDR3: CASTLDRVVNEQYF; DNA: TGTGCCAGCACCTTGGACAGGGTAGTCAACGAGCAGTACTTC
size: NA; D: NA; J: TRBJ2-4; V: TRBV4-2; length: 14; CDR3: CASSQDVEGNIQYF; DNA: TGTGCCAGCAGCCAAGATGTGGAGGGGAACATTCAGTACTTC
size: NA; D: NA; J: TRBJ1-1; V: TRBV25-1; length: 13; CDR3: CASSHQGNTEAFF; DNA: TGTGCCAGCAGTCATCAGGGGAACACTGAAGCTTTCTTT
size: once; D: NA; J: TRBJ2-3; V: TRBV5-1; length: 14; CDR3: CASSAGTGTDTQYF; DNA: TGCGCCAGCAGTGCGGGAACGGGTACAGATACGCAGTATTTT
size: NA; D: NA; J: TRBJ2-7; V: TRBV5-4; length: 16; CDR3: CASSLGGAPAAYEQYF; DNA: TGTGCCAGCAGCTTGGGGGGAGCCCCGGCAGCCTACGAGCAGTACTTC
size: NA; D: TRBD1; J: TRBJ2-5; V: TRBV7-9; length: 18; CDR3: CASSLAEGQGARQETQYF; DNA: TGTGCCAGCAGCTTAGCGGAAGGACAGGGGGCACGACAAGAGACCCAGTACTTC
size: NA; D: NA; J: TRBJ1-2; V: TRBV19; length: 12; CDR3: CASSDRIYGYTF; DNA: TGTGCCAGCTCAGACAGGATCTATGGCTACACCTTC
size: NA; D: TRBD2; J: TRBJ2-1; V: TRBV6-4; length: 16; CDR3: CASSDGVAGGYNEQFF; DNA: TGTGCCAGCAGTGATGGGGTAGCGGGAGGCTACAATGAGCAGTTCTTC
size: NA; D: NA; J: TRBJ1-1; V: TRBV30; length: 12; CDR3: CAWSPGNTEAFF; DNA: TGTGCCTGGAGCCCAGGGAACACTGAAGCTTTCTTT
size: NA; D: NA; J: TRBJ2-1; V: TRBV2; length: 16; CDR3: CASSALGFRSYNEQFF; DNA: TGTGCCAGCAGTGCCCTAGGCTTTCGCTCCTACAATGAGCAGTTCTTC
size: NA; D: TRBD2; J: TRBJ2-3; V: TRBV10-3; length: 16; CDR3: CAISESAGVETDTQYF; DNA: TGTGCCATCAGTGAGTCAGCGGGAGTGGAAACAGATACGCAGTATTTT
size: NA; D: NA; J: TRBJ2-2; V: TRBV7-6; length: 18; CDR3: CASSLVAERTANTGELFF; DNA: TGTGCCAGCAGCTTAGTTGCTGAGCGGACAGCGAACACCGGGGAGCTGTTTTTT
size: NA; D: NA; J: TRBJ2-5; V: TRBV5-1; length: 13; CDR3: CASSLDNQETQYF; DNA: TGCGCCAGCAGCTTGGATAACCAAGAGACCCAGTACTTC